A single sample is the source of the 4 T cell receptor beta chains below, sequenced in a study of tumor and adjacent non-tumor tissue in lung cancer. No cell sorting was done before RNA was extracted from the tissue. TCRbeta libraries were built with three rounds of nested PCR, modified from ARM-PCR. TCRdb fed the multiplex PCR reads into MiXCR, producing one record per CDR3 protein. The table includes around 70,000 distinct CDR3 sequences, around three quarters detected once. The sample was lung tumor tissue. These receptors originate from a man between 60 and 75 years old with non-small cell lung cancer.

With respect to this clonotype: This may stem from a read error, because a much larger clone lies one nucleotide away. CDR3 protein: CASNRVAGRDMQYF. The CDR3 bases are TGCGCCAGCAATCGGGTAGCGGGACGAGATATGCAGTATTTT. The rearrangement uses TRBV5-1 and TRBJ2-3, with 8 bases lining up with TRBD2. This CDR3 contains 14 residues. Germline V gene data show CDR1 as SGHRS and CDR2 as YFSETQ.

As concerns this clonotype: A read error may explain this, as a much larger clone is one base away. The rearrangement uses TRBV6-1 and TRBJ1-1; TRBD1 might be the D (5 bases). The CDR3 is 12 residues long. V lost 10 bases, J lost 3 bases, and 12 bases lay in between. From germline, CDR1 is MNHNS and CDR2 SASEGT. CDR3 in amino acids: CANTSGYTEAFF. In nucleotides, the CDR3 is TGTGCCAACACCTCAGGGTACACTGAAGCTTTCTTT.

On this clonotype: The junction does not match germline at one end; this may be a read error. The CDR3 bases are TGTGCCAGCAGCCTTACAGTGTCAGGGGTGGAGACCCAATACTTC. This codes for CASSLTVSGVETQYF. The V and J genes are TRBV11-1 and TRBJ2-5; TRBD1 might be the D (6 bases). The CDR3 has 15 amino acids. The V gene's germline CDR1 is SGHAT and CDR2 FQDESV (reference sequence). Combining the CDR3 with reference TRBV11-1 and TRBJ2-5 gives the whole variable domain EAEVAQSPRYKITEKSQAVAFWCDPISGHATLYWYRQILGQGPELLVQFQDESVVDDSQLPKDRFSAERLKGVDSTLKIQPAELGDSAMYLCASSLTVSGVETQYFGPGTRLLVL.

For this clonotype: Likely a read error: the CDR3 ends without its conserved phenylalanine or tryptophan. The rearrangement links TRBV29-1 to TRBJ2-7, with D tentatively TRBD2 (5 bases). Trimming took off 0 bases at V and 7 bases at J, with 19 bases between the two ends. The germline CDR1 and CDR2 sequences are SQVTM and ANQGSEA. The CDR3 is made up of 15 amino acids. In nucleotides, the CDR3 is TGCAGCGTTGAAGACCCGGAACTAATGACGGGGGAGCAGTACTTA. The encoded protein is CSVEDPELMTGEQYL.